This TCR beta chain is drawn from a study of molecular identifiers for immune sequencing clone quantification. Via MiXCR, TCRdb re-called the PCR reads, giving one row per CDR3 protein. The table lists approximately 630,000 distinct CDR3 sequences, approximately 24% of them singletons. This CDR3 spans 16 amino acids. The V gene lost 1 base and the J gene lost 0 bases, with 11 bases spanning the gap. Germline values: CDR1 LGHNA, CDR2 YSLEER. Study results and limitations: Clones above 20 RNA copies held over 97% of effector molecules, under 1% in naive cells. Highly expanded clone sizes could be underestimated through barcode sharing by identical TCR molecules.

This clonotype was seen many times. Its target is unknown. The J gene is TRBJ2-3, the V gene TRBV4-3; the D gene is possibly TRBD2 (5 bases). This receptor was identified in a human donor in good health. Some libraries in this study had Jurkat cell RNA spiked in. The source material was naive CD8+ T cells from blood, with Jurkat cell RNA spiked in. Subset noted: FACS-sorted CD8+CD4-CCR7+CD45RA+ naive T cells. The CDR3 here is CASSQVWRASTDTQYF. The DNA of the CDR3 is TGCGCCAGCAGCCAAGTCTGGCGGGCGAGCACAGATACGCAGTATTTT.